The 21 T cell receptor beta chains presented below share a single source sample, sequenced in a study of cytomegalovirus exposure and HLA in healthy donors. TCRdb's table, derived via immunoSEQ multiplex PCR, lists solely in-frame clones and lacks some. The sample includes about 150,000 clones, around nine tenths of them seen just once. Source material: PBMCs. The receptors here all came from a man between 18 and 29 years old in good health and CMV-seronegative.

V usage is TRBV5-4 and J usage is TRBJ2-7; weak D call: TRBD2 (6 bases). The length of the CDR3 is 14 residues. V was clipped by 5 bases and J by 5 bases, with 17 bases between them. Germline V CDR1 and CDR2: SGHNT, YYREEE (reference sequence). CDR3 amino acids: CASRTGLPGDEQYF. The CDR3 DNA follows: TGTGCCAGCAGGACGGGCCTCCCGGGAGACGAGCAGTACTTC.

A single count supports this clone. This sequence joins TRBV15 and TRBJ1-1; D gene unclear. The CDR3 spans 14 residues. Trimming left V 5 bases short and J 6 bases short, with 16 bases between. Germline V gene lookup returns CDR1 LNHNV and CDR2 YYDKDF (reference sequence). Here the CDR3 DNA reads TGTGCCACCAGCCGACGACGAAGGGAGGCTGAAGCTTTCTTT. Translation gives CATSRRRREAEAFF.

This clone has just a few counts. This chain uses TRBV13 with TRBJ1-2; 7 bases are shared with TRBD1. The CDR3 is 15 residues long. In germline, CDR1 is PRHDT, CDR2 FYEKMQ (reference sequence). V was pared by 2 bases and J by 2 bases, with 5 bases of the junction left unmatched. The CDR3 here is CASSLRGLWNYGYTF. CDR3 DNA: TGTGCCAGCAGCTTAAGGGGGCTTTGGAACTATGGCTACACCTTC.

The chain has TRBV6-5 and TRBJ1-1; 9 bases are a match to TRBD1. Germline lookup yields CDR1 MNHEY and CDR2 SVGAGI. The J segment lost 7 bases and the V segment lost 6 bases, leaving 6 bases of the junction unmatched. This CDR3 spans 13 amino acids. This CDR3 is CASRGTGSLEAFF. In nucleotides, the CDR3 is TGTGCCAGCAGGGGGACAGGGAGCCTTGAAGCTTTCTTT.

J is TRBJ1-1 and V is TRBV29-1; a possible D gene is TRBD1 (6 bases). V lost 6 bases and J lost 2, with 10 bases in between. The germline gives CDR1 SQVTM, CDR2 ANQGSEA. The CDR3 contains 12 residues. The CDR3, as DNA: TGCAGCGTGCGGACAGTTAACACTGAAGCTTTCTTT. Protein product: CSVRTVNTEAFF.

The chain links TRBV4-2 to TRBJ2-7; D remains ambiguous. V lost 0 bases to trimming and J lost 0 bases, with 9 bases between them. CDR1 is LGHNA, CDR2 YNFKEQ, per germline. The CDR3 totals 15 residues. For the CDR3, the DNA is TGTGCCAGCAGCCAAGAACAGAGTAGCTCCTACGAGCAGTACTTC. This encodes CASSQEQSSSYEQYF.

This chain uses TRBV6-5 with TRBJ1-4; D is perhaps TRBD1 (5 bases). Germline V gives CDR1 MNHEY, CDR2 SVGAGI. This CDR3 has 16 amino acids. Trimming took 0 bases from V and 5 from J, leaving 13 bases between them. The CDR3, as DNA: TGTGCCAGCAGTTACTCGGGGCAGGGCTTCAATGAAAAACTGTTTTTT. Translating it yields CASSYSGQGFNEKLFF.

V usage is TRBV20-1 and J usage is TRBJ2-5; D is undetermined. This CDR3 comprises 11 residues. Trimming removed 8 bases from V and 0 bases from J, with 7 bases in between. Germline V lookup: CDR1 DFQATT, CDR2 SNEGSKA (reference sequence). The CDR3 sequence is CSFEYQETQYF. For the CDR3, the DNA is TGCAGTTTTGAGTACCAAGAGACCCAGTACTTC.

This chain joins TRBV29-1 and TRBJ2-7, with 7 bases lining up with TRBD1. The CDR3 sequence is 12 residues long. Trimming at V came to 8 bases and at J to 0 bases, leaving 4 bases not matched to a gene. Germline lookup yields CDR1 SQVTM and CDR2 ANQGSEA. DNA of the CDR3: TGCAGCATACGGGACAGCTCCTACGAGCAGTACGTC. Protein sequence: CSIRDSSYEQYV.

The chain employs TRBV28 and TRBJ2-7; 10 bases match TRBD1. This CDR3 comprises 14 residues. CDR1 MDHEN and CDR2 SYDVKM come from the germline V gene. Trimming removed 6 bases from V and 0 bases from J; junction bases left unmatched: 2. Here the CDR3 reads CASRRQGASYEQYF. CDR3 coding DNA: TGTGCCAGCAGGCGACAGGGGGCCTCCTACGAGCAGTACTTC.

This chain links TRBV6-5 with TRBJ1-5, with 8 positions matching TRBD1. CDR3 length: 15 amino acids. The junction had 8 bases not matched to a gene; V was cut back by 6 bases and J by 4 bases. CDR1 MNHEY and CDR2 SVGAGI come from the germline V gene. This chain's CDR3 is CASRPNRQGNQPQHF. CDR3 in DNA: TGTGCCAGCAGGCCCAACCGACAGGGGAATCAGCCCCAGCATTTT.

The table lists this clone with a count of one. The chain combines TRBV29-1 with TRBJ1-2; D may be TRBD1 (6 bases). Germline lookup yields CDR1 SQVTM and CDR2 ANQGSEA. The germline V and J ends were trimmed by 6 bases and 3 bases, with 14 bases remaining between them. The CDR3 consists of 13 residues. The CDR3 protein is CSVATGTHYGYTF. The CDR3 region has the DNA TGCAGCGTCGCTACAGGGACCCACTATGGCTACACCTTC.

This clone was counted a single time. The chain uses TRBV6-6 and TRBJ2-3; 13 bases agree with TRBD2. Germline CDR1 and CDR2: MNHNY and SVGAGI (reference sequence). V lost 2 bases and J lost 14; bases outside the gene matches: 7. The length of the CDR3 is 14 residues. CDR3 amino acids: CASSYPTGLAGRYF. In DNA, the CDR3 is TGTGCCAGCAGTTACCCGACGGGACTAGCGGGACGGTATTTT.

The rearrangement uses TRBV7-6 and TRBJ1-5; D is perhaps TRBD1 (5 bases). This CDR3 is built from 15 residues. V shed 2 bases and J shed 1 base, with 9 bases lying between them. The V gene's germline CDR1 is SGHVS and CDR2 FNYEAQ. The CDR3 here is CASSLPGQSNQPQHF. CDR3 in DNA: TGTGCCAGCAGCTTACCAGGGCAGAGCAATCAGCCCCAGCATTTT.

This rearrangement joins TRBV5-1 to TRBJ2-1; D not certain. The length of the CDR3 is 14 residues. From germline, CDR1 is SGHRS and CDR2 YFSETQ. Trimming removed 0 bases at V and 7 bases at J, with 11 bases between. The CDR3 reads CASSLVPGGNEQFF. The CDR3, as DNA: TGCGCCAGCAGCTTGGTCCCGGGTGGAAATGAGCAGTTCTTC. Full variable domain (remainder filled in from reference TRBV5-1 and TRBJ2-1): KAGVTQTPRYLIKTRGQQVTLSCSPISGHRSVSWYQQTPGQGLQFLFEYFSETQRNKGNFPGRFSGRQFSNSRSEMNVSTLELGDSALYLCASSLVPGGNEQFFGPGTRLTVL.

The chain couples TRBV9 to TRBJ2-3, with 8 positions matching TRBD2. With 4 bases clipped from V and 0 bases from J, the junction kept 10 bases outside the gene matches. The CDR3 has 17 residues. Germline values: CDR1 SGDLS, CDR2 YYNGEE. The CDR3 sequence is CASSQRTSGASTDTQYF. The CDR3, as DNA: TGTGCCAGCAGCCAACGAACTAGCGGAGCAAGCACAGATACGCAGTATTTT.

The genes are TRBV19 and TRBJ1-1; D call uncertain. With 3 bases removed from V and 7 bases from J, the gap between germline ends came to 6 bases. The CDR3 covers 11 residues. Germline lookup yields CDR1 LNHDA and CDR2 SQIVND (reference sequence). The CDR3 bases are TGTGCCAGTAGTATCGCAGATGAAGCTTTCTTT. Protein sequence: CASSIADEAFF.

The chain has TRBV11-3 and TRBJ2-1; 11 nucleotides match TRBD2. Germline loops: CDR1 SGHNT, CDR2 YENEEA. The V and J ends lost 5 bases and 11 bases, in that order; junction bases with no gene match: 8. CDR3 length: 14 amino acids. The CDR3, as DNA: TGTGCCAGCAGCCTCACTAGCGGGAGCATCCAGCAGTTCTTC. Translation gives CASSLTSGSIQQFF.

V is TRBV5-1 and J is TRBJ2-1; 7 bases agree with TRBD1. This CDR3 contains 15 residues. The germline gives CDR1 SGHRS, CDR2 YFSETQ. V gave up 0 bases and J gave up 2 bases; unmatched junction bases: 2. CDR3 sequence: CASSLGTGAYNEQFF. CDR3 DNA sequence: TGCGCCAGCAGCTTGGGGACAGGAGCCTACAATGAGCAGTTCTTC.

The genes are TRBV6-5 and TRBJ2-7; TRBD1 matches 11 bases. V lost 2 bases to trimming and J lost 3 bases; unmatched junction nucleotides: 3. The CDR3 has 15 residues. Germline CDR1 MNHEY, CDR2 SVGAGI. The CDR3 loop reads CASSYGTGGHYEQYV. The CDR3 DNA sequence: TGTGCCAGCAGTTACGGGACAGGGGGTCACTACGAGCAGTACGTC.

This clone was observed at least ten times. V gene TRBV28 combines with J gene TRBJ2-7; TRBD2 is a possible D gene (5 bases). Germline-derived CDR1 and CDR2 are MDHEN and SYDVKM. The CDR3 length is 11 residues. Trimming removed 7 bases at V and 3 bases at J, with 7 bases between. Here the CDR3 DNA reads TGTGCCAGCACCGGAGGCTACGAGCAGTACTTC. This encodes CASTGGYEQYF.